This TCR beta chain emerged from a study of T cell responses to AZD1222 COVID-19 vaccine. Study-wide context: Second doses that came at about 4 or about 12 weeks were put together.

In regard to this clone: Its antigen is still unknown.

Study-wide points: With dominance at 160-218 and 743-854, vaccine-associated CD4 TCRs spanned spike. Only a handful of individuals given AZD1222 were seropositive at baseline.

Here immunoSEQ multiplex PCR was the method, and the copy in TCRdb shows in-frame clones only, minus some. Of about 160,000 clones in the sample, more than 85% were seen once. The sample consisted of peripheral blood, taken on day 0 of AZD1222 vaccination. This TCR came from an adult in good health.

The CDR3: CASSYRARNEKLFF. The CDR3 nucleotides are TGCGCCAGCAGCTACAGGGCAAGGAACGAAAAACTGTTTTTT. The V and J genes are TRBV4-1 and TRBJ1-4; D might be TRBD1 (6 bases). CDR1 and CDR2 from the germline V gene are MGHRA and YSYEKL. The ends were cut back, 5 bases at V and 8 bases at J, with 15 bases in the middle. This CDR3 comprises 14 residues.